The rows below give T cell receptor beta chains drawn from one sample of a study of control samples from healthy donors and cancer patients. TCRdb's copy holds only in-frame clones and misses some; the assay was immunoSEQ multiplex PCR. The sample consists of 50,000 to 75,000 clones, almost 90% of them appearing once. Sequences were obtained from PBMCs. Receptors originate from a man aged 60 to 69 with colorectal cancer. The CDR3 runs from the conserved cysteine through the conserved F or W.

CASSLRGANSPLHF | TRBJ1-6 | TRBV5-4
CATSREGWETQYF | TRBJ2-5 | TRBV15
CASSFQSAELTGELFF | TRBJ2-2 | TRBV7-6
CASSSLTGEGYGYTF | TRBJ1-2 | TRBV6-5
CASSTPEAGGSTDTQYF | TRBJ2-3 | TRBV9
CASSLEGAPSYEQYF | TRBJ2-7 | TRBV6-5
CASSEWGVSRSNQPQHF | TRBJ1-5 | TRBV6-1
CASCKGRLINTIYF | TRBJ1-3 | TRBV5-6
CAWSKGPRQPQHF | TRBJ1-5 | TRBV30
CASRVGLDTQYF | TRBJ2-3 | TRBV10-1
CASSFGRDTEAFF | TRBJ1-1 | TRBV27
CASSLRQGRHEQYF | TRBJ2-7 | TRBV5-6
CASSSLTGAGNIQYF | TRBJ2-4 | TRBV13
CASSSTQSLYEQYF | TRBJ2-7 | TRBV28
CASSLGGNTIYF | TRBJ1-3 | TRBV11-3
CASSFSQGFGYTF | TRBJ1-2 | TRBV5-4
CASSRVAGSYNEQFF | TRBJ2-1 | TRBV6-6
CASSFGSGDTQYF | TRBJ2-3 | TRBV12-3/TRBV12-4
CASSWTGGSEKLFF | TRBJ1-4 | TRBV7-9
CASRGANYGYTF | TRBJ1-2 | TRBV5-1
CASSLGGRTETQYF | TRBJ2-5 | TRBV5-4
CASSSDSRRGEQYF | TRBJ2-7 | TRBV5-1
CASGGYTAYNSPLHF | TRBJ1-6 | TRBV10-1
CASSEPGYEQYF | TRBJ2-7 | TRBV25-1
CTSSPQGRGGYTF | TRBJ1-2 | TRBV12-3/TRBV12-4
CASSPASAGDLSQYF | TRBJ2-5 | TRBV18
CASGVLAGAYNEQFF | TRBJ2-1 | TRBV11-2
CASTKAGGENTQYF | TRBJ2-3 | TRBV19
CASSNPGRLNTEAFF | TRBJ1-1 | TRBV2
CASSVGEVAGFGEQFF | TRBJ2-1 | TRBV9
CAWSVVGGTNEKLFF | TRBJ1-4 | TRBV30
CASNFGGAGELFF | TRBJ2-2 | TRBV12-3/TRBV12-4
CASSPSGTASGNTIYF | TRBJ1-3 | TRBV2
CSGQGSAGELFF | TRBJ2-2 | TRBV29-1
CARRGGSYGYTF | TRBJ1-2 | TRBV2
CASSKDRGLYGYTF | TRBJ1-2 | TRBV6-5
CASSLNQPQHF | TRBJ1-5 | TRBV27
CATSRGGIGELFF | TRBJ2-2 | TRBV15
CASSLTGDYGYTF | TRBJ1-2 | TRBV12-3/TRBV12-4
CASSRPDGRPDGYTF | TRBJ1-2 | TRBV6-2/TRBV6-3
CASSLLLSGEARGTQYF | TRBJ2-5 | TRBV5-6
CASSPDRLYEQYF | TRBJ2-7 | TRBV7-2
CASSPPSAGRNEQFF | TRBJ2-1 | TRBV18
CASRPSGQQETQYF | TRBJ2-5 | TRBV6-5
CASRGGGAIYNEQFF | TRBJ2-1 | TRBV6-6
CASSQDRAWWDTQYF | TRBJ2-3 | TRBV4-3